The rows below give T cell receptor beta chains drawn from one sample of a study of CD8 T cells in ankylosing spondylitis. TCRdb re-called the 5' RACE reads through MiXCR, storing one row per CDR3 protein. Seen here are some 38,000 distinct CDR3 sequences, roughly 3.1% observed once, and the top ten hold 2.5% to 3%. Sequenced material: blood, either unsorted or a sorted T cell fraction (not recorded which). These receptors originate from a male donor with ankylosing spondylitis or in good health (not recorded which). The conserved cysteine and the conserved F or W are not part of the CDR3 here.

v_call: TRBV9
cdr3_aa: ASSVASSDVLT

v_call: TRBV9
cdr3_aa: ASSVGEGARHNEQF

v_call: TRBV9
cdr3_aa: ASSVAPSGTNTGELF

v_call: TRBV9
cdr3_aa: ASSVAGDTEAF

v_call: TRBV9
cdr3_aa: ASSPDVYNEQF

v_call: TRBV9
cdr3_aa: ASSVGGGNNEQF

v_call: TRBV9
cdr3_aa: ASSGYRDRGSNEQF

v_call: TRBV9
cdr3_aa: ASSPTGREQF

v_call: TRBV9
cdr3_aa: ASSVDLGGNTIY

v_call: TRBV9
cdr3_aa: ASSVPQTGGKETQY

v_call: TRBV9
cdr3_aa: ASSAGDRGVLNEAF

v_call: TRBV9
cdr3_aa: ASSVLPRPRSLNTGELF

v_call: TRBV9
cdr3_aa: ASSPGGPEAF

v_call: TRBV9
cdr3_aa: ASSAGPGTANTEAF

v_call: TRBV9
cdr3_aa: ASSPGTEGVGTEAF

v_call: TRBV9
cdr3_aa: ASGTPPADNTDTQY

v_call: TRBV9
cdr3_aa: ASSTWGQYNEQF

v_call: TRBV9
cdr3_aa: ASSFTGFTEAF

v_call: TRBV9
cdr3_aa: ASSVGTETGQGEQETQY

v_call: TRBV9
cdr3_aa: ASSVGGPASSYGYT

v_call: TRBV9
cdr3_aa: ASSVATPQFGGSSYNEQF

v_call: TRBV9
cdr3_aa: ASSVGNGGGQETQY

v_call: TRBV9
cdr3_aa: ASSVRGYTEAF

v_call: TRBV9
cdr3_aa: ASSLGGVSYNEQF

v_call: TRBV9
cdr3_aa: ASSVGAENYGYT

v_call: TRBV9
cdr3_aa: ASSVAGGPLDEQF

v_call: TRBV23-1
cdr3_aa: ASSLTNGRYHNEQF

v_call: TRBV9
cdr3_aa: ASSVGYPGELF

v_call: TRBV9
cdr3_aa: ASSPGTSGTQY

v_call: TRBV9
cdr3_aa: ASSPGEEKLF

v_call: TRBV9
cdr3_aa: ASSVETGSADTQY

v_call: TRBV9
cdr3_aa: ASSVGAPFDWQF

v_call: TRBV9
cdr3_aa: ASSAPTSGGADEQF

v_call: TRBV9
cdr3_aa: ASSTLPGGSTDTQY

v_call: TRBV9
cdr3_aa: ASSVQTGDGYT

v_call: TRBV9
cdr3_aa: ASSSRQGVDTQY

v_call: TRBV9
cdr3_aa: ASSEQVSTDTQY

v_call: TRBV9
cdr3_aa: ASTDSGLSTDTQY

v_call: TRBV9
cdr3_aa: ASSGTARGETQY

v_call: TRBV9
cdr3_aa: ASSEPGRNSPLH

v_call: TRBV9
cdr3_aa: ASSPPQGRFNTEAF

v_call: TRBV9
cdr3_aa: ASSVVLTGELF

v_call: TRBV9
cdr3_aa: ASSVEERMAETQY

v_call: TRBV9
cdr3_aa: ASSFRGSTDTQY

v_call: TRBV9
cdr3_aa: ASSVGTPSYNEQF

v_call: TRBV9
cdr3_aa: ASSPWDRRDTEAF

v_call: TRBV9
cdr3_aa: ASGGAGGSTDTQY

v_call: TRBV9
cdr3_aa: ASSVVSSSTGELF

v_call: TRBV9
cdr3_aa: ASSTPPHGTLGEQF

v_call: TRBV9
cdr3_aa: ASSVGTASGNTIY